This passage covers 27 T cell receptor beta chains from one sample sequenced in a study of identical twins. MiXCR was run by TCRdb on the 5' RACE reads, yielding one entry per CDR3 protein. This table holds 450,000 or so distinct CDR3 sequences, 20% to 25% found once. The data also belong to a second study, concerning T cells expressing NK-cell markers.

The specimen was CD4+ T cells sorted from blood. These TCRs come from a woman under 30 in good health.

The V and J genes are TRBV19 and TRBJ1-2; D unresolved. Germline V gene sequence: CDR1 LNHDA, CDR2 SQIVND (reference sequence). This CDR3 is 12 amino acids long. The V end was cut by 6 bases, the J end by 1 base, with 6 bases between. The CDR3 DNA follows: TGTGCCAGTAGACGGATTAACTATGGCTACACCTTC. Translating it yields CASRRINYGYTF. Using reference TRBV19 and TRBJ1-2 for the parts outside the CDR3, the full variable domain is DGGITQSPKYLFRKEGQNVTLSCEQNLNHDAMYWYRQDPGQGLRLIYYSQIVNDFQKGDIAEGYSVSREKKESFPLTVTSAQKNPTAFYLCASRRINYGYTFGSGTRLTVV.

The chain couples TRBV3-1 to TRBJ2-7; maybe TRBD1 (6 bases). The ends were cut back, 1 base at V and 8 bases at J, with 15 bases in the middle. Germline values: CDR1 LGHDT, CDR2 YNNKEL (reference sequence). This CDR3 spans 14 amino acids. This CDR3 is CASSQGIRDIKQYF. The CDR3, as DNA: TGTGCCAGCAGCCAAGGAATCAGGGACATCAAGCAGTACTTC.

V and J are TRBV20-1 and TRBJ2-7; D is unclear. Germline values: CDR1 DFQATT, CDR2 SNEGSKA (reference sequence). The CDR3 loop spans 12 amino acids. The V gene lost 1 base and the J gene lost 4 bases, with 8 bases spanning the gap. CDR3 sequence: CSARVLQYEQYF. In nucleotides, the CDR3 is TGCAGTGCTAGAGTCTTACAATACGAGCAGTACTTC.

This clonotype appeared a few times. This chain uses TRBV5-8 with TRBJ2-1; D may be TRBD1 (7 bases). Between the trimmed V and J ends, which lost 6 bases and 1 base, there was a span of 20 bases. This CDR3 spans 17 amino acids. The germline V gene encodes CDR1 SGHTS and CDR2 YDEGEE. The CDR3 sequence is CASTKEGAGASYNEQFF. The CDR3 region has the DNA TGTGCCAGCACTAAGGAGGGGGCAGGCGCATCCTACAATGAGCAGTTCTTC.

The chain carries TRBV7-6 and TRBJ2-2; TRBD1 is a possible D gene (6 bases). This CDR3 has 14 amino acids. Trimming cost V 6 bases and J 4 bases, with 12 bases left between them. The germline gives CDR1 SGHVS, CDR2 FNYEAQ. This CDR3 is CASRLTGPTGELFF. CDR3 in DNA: TGTGCCAGCAGGCTTACAGGGCCCACCGGGGAGCTGTTTTTT.

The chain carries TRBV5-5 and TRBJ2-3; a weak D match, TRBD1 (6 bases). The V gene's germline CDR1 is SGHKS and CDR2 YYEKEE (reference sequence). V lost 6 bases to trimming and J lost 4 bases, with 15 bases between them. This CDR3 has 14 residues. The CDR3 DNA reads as TGTGCCAGCACCTCGCAGGGGTCCCCAGATACGCAGTATTTT. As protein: CASTSQGSPDTQYF.

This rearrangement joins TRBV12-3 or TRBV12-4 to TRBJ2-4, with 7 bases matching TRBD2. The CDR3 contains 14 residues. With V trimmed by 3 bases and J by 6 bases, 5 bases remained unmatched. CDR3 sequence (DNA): TGTGCCAGCAGTTTTTTGGGGGGGAGAAACATTCAGTACTTC. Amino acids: CASSFLGGRNIQYF.

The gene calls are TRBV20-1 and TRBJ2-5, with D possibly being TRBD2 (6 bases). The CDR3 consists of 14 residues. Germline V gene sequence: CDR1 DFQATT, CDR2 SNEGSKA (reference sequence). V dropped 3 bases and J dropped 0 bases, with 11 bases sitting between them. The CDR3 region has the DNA TGCAGTGCTAGTCCTAGCGCCTACCAAGAGACCCAGTACTTC. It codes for CSASPSAYQETQYF.

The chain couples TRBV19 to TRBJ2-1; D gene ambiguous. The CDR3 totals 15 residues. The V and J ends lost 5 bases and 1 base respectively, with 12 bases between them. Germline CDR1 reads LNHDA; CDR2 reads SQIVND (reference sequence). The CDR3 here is CASSLEISSYNEQFF. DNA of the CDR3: TGTGCCAGTAGTTTGGAGATTTCTTCCTACAATGAGCAGTTCTTC.

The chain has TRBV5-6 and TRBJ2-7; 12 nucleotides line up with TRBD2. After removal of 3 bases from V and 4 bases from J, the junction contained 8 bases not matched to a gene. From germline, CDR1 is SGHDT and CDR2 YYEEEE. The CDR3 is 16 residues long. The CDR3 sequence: CASSSTATSGRYEQYF. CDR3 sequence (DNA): TGTGCCAGCAGCTCGACCGCGACTAGCGGGAGATACGAGCAGTACTTC. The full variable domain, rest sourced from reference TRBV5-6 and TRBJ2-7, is DAGVTQSPTHLIKTRGQQVTLRCSPKSGHDTVSWYQQALGQGPQFIFQYYEEEERQRGNFPDRFSGHQFPNYSSELNVNALLLGDSALYLCASSSTATSGRYEQYFGPGTRLTVT.

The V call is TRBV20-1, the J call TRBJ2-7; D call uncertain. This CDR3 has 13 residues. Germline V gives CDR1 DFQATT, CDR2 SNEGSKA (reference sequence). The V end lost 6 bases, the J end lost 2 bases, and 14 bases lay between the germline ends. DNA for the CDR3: TGCAGTGCGGGCCTAGAATCGCCCTACGAGCAGTACTTC. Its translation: CSAGLESPYEQYF.

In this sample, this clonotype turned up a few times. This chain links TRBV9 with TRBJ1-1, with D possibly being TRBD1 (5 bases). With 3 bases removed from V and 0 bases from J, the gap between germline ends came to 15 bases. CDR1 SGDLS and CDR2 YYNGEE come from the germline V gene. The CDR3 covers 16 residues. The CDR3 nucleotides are TGTGCCAGCAGCGCTGACGGGGCCGGGATGAACACTGAAGCTTTCTTT. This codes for CASSADGAGMNTEAFF.

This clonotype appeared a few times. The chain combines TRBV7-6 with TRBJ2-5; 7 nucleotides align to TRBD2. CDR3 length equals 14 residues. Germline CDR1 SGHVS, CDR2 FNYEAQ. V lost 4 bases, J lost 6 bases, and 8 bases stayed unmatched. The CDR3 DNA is TGTGCCAGCAGCTATAGCGGGTCGATTAAGACCCAGTACTTC. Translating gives CASSYSGSIKTQYF.

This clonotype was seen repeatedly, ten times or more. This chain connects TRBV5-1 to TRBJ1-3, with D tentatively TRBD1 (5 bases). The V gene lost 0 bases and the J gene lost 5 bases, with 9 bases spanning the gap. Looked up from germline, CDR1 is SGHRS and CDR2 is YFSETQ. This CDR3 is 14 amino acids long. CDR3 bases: TGCGCCAGCAGCTTGGCCGAGGGGAGAAACACCATATATTTT. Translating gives CASSLAEGRNTIYF. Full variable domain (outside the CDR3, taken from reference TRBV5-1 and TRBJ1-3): KAGVTQTPRYLIKTRGQQVTLSCSPISGHRSVSWYQQTPGQGLQFLFEYFSETQRNKGNFPGRFSGRQFSNSRSEMNVSTLELGDSALYLCASSLAEGRNTIYFGEGSWLTVV.

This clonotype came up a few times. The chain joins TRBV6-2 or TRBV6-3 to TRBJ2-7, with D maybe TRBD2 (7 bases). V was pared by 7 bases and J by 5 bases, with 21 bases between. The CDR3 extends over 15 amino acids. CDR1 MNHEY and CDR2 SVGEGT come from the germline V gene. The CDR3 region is CASNRMREPGDEQYF. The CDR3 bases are TGTGCCAGCAACCGCATGCGGGAGCCAGGGGACGAGCAGTACTTC.

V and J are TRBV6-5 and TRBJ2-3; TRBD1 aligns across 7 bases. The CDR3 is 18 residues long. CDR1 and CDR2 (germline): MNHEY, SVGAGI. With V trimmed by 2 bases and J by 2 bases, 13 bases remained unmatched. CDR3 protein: CASSYIPTGTVNTDTQYF. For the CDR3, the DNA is TGTGCCAGCAGTTACATCCCCACCGGGACAGTCAACACAGATACGCAGTATTTT.

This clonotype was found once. The CDR3 coding sequence is TGTGCCAGCAGTTTTAAGTTGTTTGGCGAGCAGTACTTC. Its protein product is CASSFKLFGEQYF. The chain carries TRBV27 and TRBJ2-7; D not resolved. The germline gives CDR1 MNHEY, CDR2 SMNVEV (reference sequence). CDR3 length equals 13 residues. Trimming removed 3 bases from V and 6 bases from J, with 12 bases in between.

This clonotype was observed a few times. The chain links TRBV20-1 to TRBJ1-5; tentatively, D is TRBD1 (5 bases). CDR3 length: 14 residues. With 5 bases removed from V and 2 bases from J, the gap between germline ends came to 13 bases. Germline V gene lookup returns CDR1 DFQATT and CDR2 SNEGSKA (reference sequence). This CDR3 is CSASRVEGNQPQHF. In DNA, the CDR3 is TGCAGTGCTTCCAGGGTAGAGGGCAATCAGCCCCAGCATTTT.

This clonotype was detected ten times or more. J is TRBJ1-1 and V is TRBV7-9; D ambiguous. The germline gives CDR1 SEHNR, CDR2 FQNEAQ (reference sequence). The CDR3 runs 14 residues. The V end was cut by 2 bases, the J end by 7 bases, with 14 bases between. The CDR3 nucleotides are TGTGCCAGCAGCTTACGTGGGCCCCCAGGTGAAGCTTTCTTT. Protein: CASSLRGPPGEAFF.

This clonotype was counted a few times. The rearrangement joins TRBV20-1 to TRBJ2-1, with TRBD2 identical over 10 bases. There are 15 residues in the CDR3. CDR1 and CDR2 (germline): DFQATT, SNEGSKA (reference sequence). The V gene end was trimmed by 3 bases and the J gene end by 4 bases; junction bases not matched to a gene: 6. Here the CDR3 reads CSARRLAGEYNEQFF. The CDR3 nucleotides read TGCAGTGCTAGGCGGCTAGCGGGGGAATACAATGAGCAGTTCTTC.

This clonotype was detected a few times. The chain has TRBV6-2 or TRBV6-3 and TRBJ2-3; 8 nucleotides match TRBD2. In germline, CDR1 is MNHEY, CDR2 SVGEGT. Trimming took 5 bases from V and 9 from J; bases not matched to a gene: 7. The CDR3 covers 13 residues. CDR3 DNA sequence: TGTGCCAGCAGTCCCCTTAGCGGGACCACGCAGTATTTT. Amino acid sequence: CASSPLSGTTQYF.

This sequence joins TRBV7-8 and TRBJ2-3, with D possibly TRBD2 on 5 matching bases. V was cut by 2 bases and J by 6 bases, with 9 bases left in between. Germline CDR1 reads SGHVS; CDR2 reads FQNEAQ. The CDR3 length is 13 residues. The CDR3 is CASSLPGKDTQYF. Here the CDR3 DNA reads TGTGCCAGCAGCTTACCGGGGAAGGATACGCAGTATTTT.

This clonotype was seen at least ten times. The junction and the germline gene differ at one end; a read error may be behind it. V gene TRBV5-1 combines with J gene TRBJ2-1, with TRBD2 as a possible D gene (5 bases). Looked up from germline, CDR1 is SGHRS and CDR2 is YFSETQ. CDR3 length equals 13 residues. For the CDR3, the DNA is TGTGCCAGCAGTTTAGGAGGCTACAATGAGCAGTTCTTC. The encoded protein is CASSLGGYNEQFF.

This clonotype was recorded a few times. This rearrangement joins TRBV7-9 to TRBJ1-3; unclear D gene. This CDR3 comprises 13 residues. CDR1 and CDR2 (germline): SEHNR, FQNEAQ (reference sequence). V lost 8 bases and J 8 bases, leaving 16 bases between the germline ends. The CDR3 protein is CASASMSGDTIYF. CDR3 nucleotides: TGTGCCAGCGCATCAATGTCTGGGGACACCATATATTTT.

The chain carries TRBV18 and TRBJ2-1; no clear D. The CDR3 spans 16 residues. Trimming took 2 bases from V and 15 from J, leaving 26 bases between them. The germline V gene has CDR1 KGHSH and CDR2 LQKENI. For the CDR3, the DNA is TGTGCCAGCTCACCATGGGCGGACGGCCTTGGGATCGAGTGGTTCTTC. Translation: CASSPWADGLGIEWFF.

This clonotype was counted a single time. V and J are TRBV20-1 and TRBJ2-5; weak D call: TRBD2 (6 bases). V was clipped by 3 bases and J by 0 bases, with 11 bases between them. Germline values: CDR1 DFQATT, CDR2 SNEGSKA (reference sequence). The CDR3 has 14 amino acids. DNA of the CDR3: TGCAGTGCTAGGGGACTGCTGTACCAAGAGACCCAGTACTTC. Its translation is CSARGLLYQETQYF.

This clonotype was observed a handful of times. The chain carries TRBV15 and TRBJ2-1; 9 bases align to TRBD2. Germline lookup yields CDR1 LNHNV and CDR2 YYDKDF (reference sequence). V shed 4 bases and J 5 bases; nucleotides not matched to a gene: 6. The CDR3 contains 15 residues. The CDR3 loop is CATSTRTSAHNEQFF. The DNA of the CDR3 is TGTGCCACCAGCACAAGGACTAGCGCCCACAATGAGCAGTTCTTC.